This T cell receptor (beta chain) emerged from a study of Graves' ophthalmopathy and Graves' hyperthyroidism. Regarding the study as a whole: Most expanded clonotypes in thyroid above 0.001 frequency also showed up in blood. A model built from 13 signatures distinguished ophthalmopathy from stable hyperthyroidism with roughly 90% sensitivity and about 81% specificity.

RNA transcripts were the source from which TCR beta CDR3 regions were amplified. RT-PCR with HTBI primers came first, then second-round multiplex PCR. Using its own MiXCR run on the multiplex PCR reads, TCRdb lists one record per CDR3 protein. In the table there are more than 1,000,000 distinct CDR3 sequences, around a third of which are singletons. Other autoimmune diseases, uncontrolled infections, pregnancy or lactation led to the exclusion of patients. This clonotype occurred many times. Antigen: not known. The length of the CDR3 is 13 residues. In germline, CDR1 is SGHVS, CDR2 FNYEAQ. Trimming pared 1 base from V and 6 bases from J, leaving 10 bases between.

This receptor was obtained from an adult man with Graves' hyperthyroidism. Material: peripheral blood or thyroid tissue (not recorded which). The chain employs TRBV7-6 and TRBJ2-7; D is ambiguous. The CDR3 here is CASSLELRSEQYF. The DNA of the CDR3 is TGTGCCAGCAGCTTAGAGTTGAGGAGCGAGCAGTACTTC.